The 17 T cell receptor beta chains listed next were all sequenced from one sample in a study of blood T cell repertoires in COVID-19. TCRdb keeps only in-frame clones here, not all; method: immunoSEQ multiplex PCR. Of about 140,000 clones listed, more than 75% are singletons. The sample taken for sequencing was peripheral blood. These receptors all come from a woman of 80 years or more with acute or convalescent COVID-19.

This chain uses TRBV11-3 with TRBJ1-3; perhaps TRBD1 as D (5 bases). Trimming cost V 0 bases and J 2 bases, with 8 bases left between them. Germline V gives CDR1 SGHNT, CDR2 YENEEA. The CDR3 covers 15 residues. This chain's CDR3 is CASSLDSGAGNTIYF. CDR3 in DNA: TGTGCCAGCAGCTTAGATTCGGGGGCTGGAAACACCATATATTTT.

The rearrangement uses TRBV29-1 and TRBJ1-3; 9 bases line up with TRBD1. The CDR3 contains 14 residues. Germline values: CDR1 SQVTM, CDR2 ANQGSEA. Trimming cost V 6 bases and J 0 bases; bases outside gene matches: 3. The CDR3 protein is CSVGQGSSGNTIYF. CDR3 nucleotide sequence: TGCAGCGTAGGACAGGGGAGCTCTGGAAACACCATATATTTT.

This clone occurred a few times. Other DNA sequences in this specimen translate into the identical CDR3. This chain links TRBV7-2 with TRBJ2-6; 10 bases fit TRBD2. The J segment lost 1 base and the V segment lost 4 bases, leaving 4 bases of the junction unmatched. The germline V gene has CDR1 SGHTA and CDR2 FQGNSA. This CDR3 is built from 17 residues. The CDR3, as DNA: TGTGCCAGCAGCTCCAGCGGGGGGGCTTCTGGGGCCAACGTCCTGACTTTC. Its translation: CASSSSGGASGANVLTF.

CDR3 amino acids: CASSLGRARQGSNYGYTF. CDR3 bases: TGTGCCAGCAGTTTAGGTCGCGCCCGACAGGGGAGCAACTATGGCTACACCTTC. V and J are TRBV27 and TRBJ1-2; TRBD1 agrees at 8 bases. The V gene's germline CDR1 is MNHEY and CDR2 SMNVEV (reference sequence). This CDR3 has 18 residues. The V gene end was trimmed by 2 bases and the J gene end by 2 bases; junction bases not matched to a gene: 13.

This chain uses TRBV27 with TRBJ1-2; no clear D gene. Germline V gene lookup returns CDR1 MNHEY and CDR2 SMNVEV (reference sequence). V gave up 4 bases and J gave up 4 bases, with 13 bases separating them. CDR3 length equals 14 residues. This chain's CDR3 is CASSSRSTPYGYTF. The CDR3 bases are TGTGCCAGCAGTTCCCGCTCGACTCCCTATGGCTACACCTTC.

In DNA, the CDR3 is TGTGCCAGCAGCGCGGGACAGGCCATTTTTTACAATGAGCAGTTCTTC. Translating gives CASSAGQAIFYNEQFF. The V gene is TRBV7-2, the J gene TRBJ2-1; 8 bases are shared with TRBD1. V gave up 5 bases and J gave up 4 bases; unmatched junction bases: 10. The CDR3 is made up of 16 amino acids. Germline V gene data show CDR1 as SGHTA and CDR2 as FQGNSA.

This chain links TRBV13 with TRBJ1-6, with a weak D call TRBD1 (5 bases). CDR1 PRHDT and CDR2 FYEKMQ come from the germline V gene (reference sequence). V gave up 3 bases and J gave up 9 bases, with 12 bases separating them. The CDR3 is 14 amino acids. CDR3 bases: TGTGCCAGCAGCTTCGCAGGGTATGGTTCACCCCTCCACTTT. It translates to CASSFAGYGSPLHF.

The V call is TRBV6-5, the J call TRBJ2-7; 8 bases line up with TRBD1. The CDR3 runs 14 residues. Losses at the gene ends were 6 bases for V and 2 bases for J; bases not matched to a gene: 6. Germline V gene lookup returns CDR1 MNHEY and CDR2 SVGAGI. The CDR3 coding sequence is TGTGCCAGCAGCCTCGGGACAGGAGCCTACGAGCAGTACTTC. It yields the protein CASSLGTGAYEQYF.

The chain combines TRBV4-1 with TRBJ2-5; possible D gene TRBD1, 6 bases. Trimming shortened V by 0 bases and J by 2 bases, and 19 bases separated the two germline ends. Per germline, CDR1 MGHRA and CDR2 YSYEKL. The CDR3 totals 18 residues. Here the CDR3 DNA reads TGCGCCAGCAGCCAAGATGATGGGGGCGACATACCTCAAGAGACCCAGTACTTC. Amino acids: CASSQDDGGDIPQETQYF.

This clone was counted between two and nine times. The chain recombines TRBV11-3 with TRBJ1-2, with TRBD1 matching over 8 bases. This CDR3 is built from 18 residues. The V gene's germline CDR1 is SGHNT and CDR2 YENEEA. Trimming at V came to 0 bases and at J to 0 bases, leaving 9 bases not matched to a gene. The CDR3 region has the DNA TGTGCCAGCAGCTTAGATACCGACAGGGGATCTGCTAACTATGGCTACACCTTC. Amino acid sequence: CASSLDTDRGSANYGYTF. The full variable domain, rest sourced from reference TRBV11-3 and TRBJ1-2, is EAGVVQSPRYKIIEKKQPVAFWCNPISGHNTLYWYLQNLGQGPELLIRYENEEAVDDSQLPKDRFSAERLKGVDSTLKIQPAELGDSAVYLCASSLDTDRGSANYGYTFGSGTRLTVV.

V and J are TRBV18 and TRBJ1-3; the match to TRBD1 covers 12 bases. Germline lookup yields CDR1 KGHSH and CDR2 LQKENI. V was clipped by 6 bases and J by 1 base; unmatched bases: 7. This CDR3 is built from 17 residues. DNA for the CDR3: TGTGCCAGCTCTGGGACAGGGGGCCGGAGATCTGGAAACACCATATATTTT. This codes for CASSGTGGRRSGNTIYF.

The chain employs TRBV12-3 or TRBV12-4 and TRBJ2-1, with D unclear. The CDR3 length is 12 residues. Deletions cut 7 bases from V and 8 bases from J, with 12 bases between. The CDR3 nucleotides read TGTGCCAGCAAGATCTTCCAGGATGAGCAGTTCTTC. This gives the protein CASKIFQDEQFF.

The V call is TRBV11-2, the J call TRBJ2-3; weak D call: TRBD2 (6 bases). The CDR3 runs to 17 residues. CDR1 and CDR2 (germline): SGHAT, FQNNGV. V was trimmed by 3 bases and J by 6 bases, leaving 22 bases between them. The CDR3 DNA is TGTGCCAGCAGCTTGCGGGGAACTAGTCCGCTTTTGGATACGCAGTATTTT. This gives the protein CASSLRGTSPLLDTQYF.

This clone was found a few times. The CDR3 is CASSLSRASTDTQYF. For the CDR3, the DNA is TGCGCCAGCAGCTTGAGCAGGGCAAGCACAGATACGCAGTATTTT. The chain recombines TRBV5-1 with TRBJ2-3; the D gene is possibly TRBD1 (5 bases). Per the germline V gene, CDR1 is SGHRS and CDR2 is YFSETQ. The CDR3 totals 15 residues. Trimming left V 1 base short and J 0 bases short, with 9 bases between. Full variable domain (remainder filled in from reference TRBV5-1 and TRBJ2-3): KAGVTQTPRYLIKTRGQQVTLSCSPISGHRSVSWYQQTPGQGLQFLFEYFSETQRNKGNFPGRFSGRQFSNSRSEMNVSTLELGDSALYLCASSLSRASTDTQYFGPGTRLTVL.

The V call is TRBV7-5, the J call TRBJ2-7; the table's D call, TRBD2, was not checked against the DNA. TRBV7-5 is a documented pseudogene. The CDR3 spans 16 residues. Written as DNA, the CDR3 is TGTGTCAGAAGTCCCCTTCGTGCGGGGGGGCGCTACGAGCAGTACTTC. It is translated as CVRSPLRAGGRYEQYF.

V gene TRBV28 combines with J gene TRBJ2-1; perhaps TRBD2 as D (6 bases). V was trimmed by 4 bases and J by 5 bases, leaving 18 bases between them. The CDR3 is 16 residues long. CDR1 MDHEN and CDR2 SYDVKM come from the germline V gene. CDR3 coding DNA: TGTGCCAGCAGTTACCCGGCGGGAACCAGAAACAATGAGCAGTTCTTC. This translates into CASSYPAGTRNNEQFF.

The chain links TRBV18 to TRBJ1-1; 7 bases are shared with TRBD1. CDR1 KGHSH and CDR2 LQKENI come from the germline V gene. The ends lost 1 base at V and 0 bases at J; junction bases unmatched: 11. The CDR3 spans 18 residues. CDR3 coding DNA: TGTGCCAGCTCACCACGTCAAAACAGGGGACTTATGAACACTGAAGCTTTCTTT. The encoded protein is CASSPRQNRGLMNTEAFF. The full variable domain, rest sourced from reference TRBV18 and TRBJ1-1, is NAGVMQNPRHLVRRRGQEARLRCSPMKGHSHVYWYRQLPEEGLKFMVYLQKENIIDESGMPKERFSAEFPKEGPSILRIQQVVRGDSAAYFCASSPRQNRGLMNTEAFFGQGTRLTVV.